This is a list of T cell receptor beta chains from one sample in a study of Ad26.COV2.S vaccination and SARS-CoV-2 variants. Produced via immunoSEQ multiplex PCR; TCRdb's table is partial and in-frame only. The profile shows approximately 480,000 clones, about 83% of them singletons. The material sequenced was peripheral blood, taken in a trial of Ad26.COV2.S vaccine versus placebo. Receptors were obtained from a person aged 18 to 59 who received the Ad26.COV2.S COVID-19 vaccine or a placebo. CDR3s include the opening cysteine and the closing phenylalanine or tryptophan. The order of the fields is D gene, V gene, J gene, clone size, CDR3 protein, CDR3 DNA. A D gene is named only where the DNA matches it firmly. Size is omitted from some rows. Given values are once, few, many or a class for expanded clones.

TRBD2	TRBV7-2	TRBJ2-5	few	CASSLGVSGRGQETQYF	TGTGCCAGCAGCTTAGGGGTTAGCGGGAGGGGACAAGAGACCCAGTACTTC
-	TRBV9	TRBJ2-1	-	CASSAAVSYNEQFF	TGTGCCAGCAGCGCCGCCGTGTCCTACAATGAGCAGTTCTTC
TRBD2	TRBV29-1	TRBJ2-3	-	CSVRTSGDTQYF	TGCAGCGTTAGGACTAGCGGTGATACGCAGTATTTT
TRBD2	TRBV20-1	TRBJ2-1	-	CSASKGGRKEGEQFF	TGCAGTGCTAGTAAAGGCGGGAGAAAGGAGGGTGAGCAGTTCTTC
-	TRBV18	TRBJ2-6	-	CASSPIGSGKSGSGANVLTF	TGTGCCAGCTCACCAATCGGGTCAGGCAAGTCTGGTTCTGGGGCCAACGTCCTGACTTTC
-	TRBV11-2	TRBJ2-2	-	CASSLGGPSTGELFF	TGTGCCAGCAGCTTAGGTGGGCCGAGCACCGGGGAGCTGTTTTTT
-	TRBV5-4	TRBJ2-3	-	CASSLEASATDTQYF	TGTGCCAGCAGCTTGGAGGCTAGCGCCACAGATACGCAGTATTTT
TRBD2	TRBV18	TRBJ2-3	-	CASSPLAGESDTQYF	TGTGCCAGCTCACCACTAGCGGGAGAATCAGATACGCAGTATTTT
TRBD2	TRBV6-2/TRBV6-3	TRBJ2-1	-	CASSYGLAHGYSRTSNEQFF	TGTGCCAGCAGTTACGGACTAGCCCATGGATATAGCCGGACTAGCAATGAGCAGTTCTTC
TRBD2	TRBV19	TRBJ2-3	once	CASSIRREKTDTQYF	TGTGCCAGTAGTATAAGGCGGGAGAAAACAGATACGCAGTATTTT
-	TRBV2	TRBJ1-3	-	CASSAGHSGNTIYF	TGTGCCAGCAGTGCAGGCCACTCTGGAAACACCATATATTTT